Shown below are 27 T cell receptor beta chains from a single sample sequenced in a study of blood T cell repertoires in COVID-19. Libraries were prepared by immunoSEQ multiplex PCR; TCRdb keeps only in-frame clonotypes and omits some of them. The table lists approximately 45,000 clones, 88% of them singletons, with 1% to 1.5% in the top ten. The material sequenced was peripheral blood. The receptor set was obtained from a woman aged 35 to 49 with acute or convalescent COVID-19.

V and J are TRBV30 and TRBJ2-1; D call uncertain. This CDR3 comprises 14 residues. CDR1 and CDR2 from the germline V gene are GTSNPN and SVGIG (reference sequence). V was clipped by 0 bases and J by 6 bases, with 12 bases between them. The CDR3 region has the DNA TGTGCCTGGAGTGTACCCCGCCACTCCAATGAGCAGTTCTTC. Encoded protein: CAWSVPRHSNEQFF.

The gene calls are TRBV7-2 and TRBJ2-3; tentative D call: TRBD1 (6 bases). Germline V gene data show CDR1 as SGHTA and CDR2 as FQGNSA. V dropped 5 bases and J dropped 5 bases, with 20 bases sitting between them. This CDR3 is 16 amino acids long. The DNA of the CDR3 is TGTGCCAGCAGCGGGGGCGTCTCGGCTCGCATAGATACGCAGTATTTT. Translation gives CASSGGVSARIDTQYF.

The CDR3 DNA follows: TGTGCCAGCAGCTTGAGAGACGAGCAGTACTTC. Translating gives CASSLRDEQYF. V is TRBV5-5 and J is TRBJ2-7; no clear D. Germline CDR1 reads SGHKS; CDR2 reads YYEKEE (reference sequence). The CDR3 loop spans 11 amino acids. Trimming removed 1 base at V and 5 bases at J, with 4 bases between.

V gene TRBV6-6 combines with J gene TRBJ1-5; D ambiguous. This CDR3 comprises 12 residues. Trimming stripped 7 bases from V and 4 bases from J, with 8 bases between. Per germline, CDR1 MNHNY and CDR2 SVGAGI (reference sequence). DNA of the CDR3: TGTGCCAGCACCCTACGTAATCAGCCCCAGCATTTT. Protein product: CASTLRNQPQHF.

V gene TRBV19 combines with J gene TRBJ1-5; 7 nucleotides match TRBD1. The CDR3 has 16 amino acids. Trimming at V came to 6 bases and at J to 2 bases, leaving 10 bases not matched to a gene. Looked up from germline, CDR1 is LNHDA and CDR2 is SQIVND (reference sequence). The CDR3 here is CASRQTGWTGNQPQHF. CDR3 coding DNA: TGTGCCAGTAGACAGACAGGGTGGACGGGCAATCAGCCCCAGCATTTT.

The chain couples TRBV5-5 to TRBJ1-1, with TRBD1 identical over 8 bases. This CDR3 region has 15 residues. Germline assignment: CDR1 SGHKS and CDR2 YYEKEE (reference sequence). Trimming at V came to 5 bases and at J to 5 bases, leaving 11 bases not matched to a gene. The CDR3: CASSFGGQAGTEAFF. In DNA form, the CDR3 reads TGTGCCAGCAGTTTTGGGGGACAGGCGGGAACTGAAGCTTTCTTT.

This sequence joins TRBV10-3 and TRBJ1-6; TRBD1 aligns across 8 bases. The V gene's germline CDR1 is ENHRY and CDR2 SYGVKD. CDR3 length: 14 amino acids. J was trimmed by 7 bases and V by 2 bases; bases with no gene match: 1. In nucleotides, the CDR3 is TGTGCCATCAGTGAGCGGGACAGGAATTCACCCCTCCACTTT. It is translated as CAISERDRNSPLHF.

This clone was seen only a few times. J is TRBJ2-3 and V is TRBV10-1, with D perhaps TRBD2 (6 bases). The V gene's germline CDR1 is WNHNN and CDR2 SYGVQD (reference sequence). The length of the CDR3 is 15 residues. V gave up 5 bases and J gave up 0 bases, with 12 bases separating them. Written as DNA, the CDR3 is TGCGCCAGCAGTCCGTCTAGCGATAGCACAGATACGCAGTATTTT. It encodes CASSPSSDSTDTQYF.

V and J are TRBV23-1 and TRBJ1-5; the match to TRBD1 covers 7 bases. TRBV23-1 is sorted into the ORF group, with uncertain function. V was clipped by 4 bases and J by 9 bases; unmatched bases: 12. This CDR3 comprises 15 residues. CDR3 protein: CASSLPDREGRPQHF. The CDR3, as DNA: TGCGCCAGCAGTCTCCCCGACAGGGAAGGGCGGCCCCAGCATTTT.

This clone appeared a single time. CDR3 loop: CASSNSAGGGNYGYTF. DNA of the CDR3: TGTGCCAGCAGTAACTCGGCCGGAGGCGGTAACTATGGCTACACCTTC. The chain uses TRBV11-1 and TRBJ1-2; D unclear. Germline V gives CDR1 SGHAT, CDR2 FQDESV (reference sequence). The V end lost 6 bases, the J end lost 1 base, and 18 bases lay between the germline ends. CDR3 length: 16 amino acids. The whole variable domain, remainder taken from reference TRBV11-1 and TRBJ1-2, is EAEVAQSPRYKITEKSQAVAFWCDPISGHATLYWYRQILGQGPELLVQFQDESVVDDSQLPKDRFSAERLKGVDSTLKIQPAELGDSAMYLCASSNSAGGGNYGYTFGSGTRLTVV.

The V and J genes are TRBV12-3 or TRBV12-4 and TRBJ1-1; D not certain. The CDR3 loop spans 13 amino acids. The ends were cut back, 8 bases at V and 0 bases at J, with 10 bases in the middle. CDR3 sequence: CASAPGMNTEAFF. CDR3 DNA: TGTGCCAGCGCCCCGGGGATGAACACTGAAGCTTTCTTT.

The chain links TRBV29-1 to TRBJ1-1; D is unresolved. The germline CDR1 and CDR2 sequences are SQVTM and ANQGSEA. Trimming took 5 bases from V and 0 from J, leaving 13 bases between them. The CDR3 has 14 residues. The CDR3 reads CSVSGFPMNTEAFF. As DNA, the CDR3 is TGCAGCGTTTCGGGGTTTCCCATGAACACTGAAGCTTTCTTT.

This clone has a single count. The chain uses TRBV5-4 and TRBJ2-7; weak D call: TRBD1 (6 bases). CDR1 SGHNT and CDR2 YYREEE come from the germline V gene (reference sequence). The CDR3 totals 13 residues. Trimming removed 0 bases from V and 4 bases from J, with 8 bases in between. DNA for the CDR3: TGTGCCAGCAGCTTGGGACAGGTTTACGAGCAGTACTTC. Its protein is CASSLGQVYEQYF. Together with reference TRBV5-4 and TRBJ2-7, the CDR3 gives the full variable domain: ETGVTQSPTHLIKTRGQQVTLRCSSQSGHNTVSWYQQALGQGPQFIFQYYREEENGRGNFPPRFSGLQFPNYSSELNVNALELDDSALYLCASSLGQVYEQYFGPGTRLTVT.

The CDR3 DNA reads as TGTGCCAGCAGTTACAACCCTACCACTGAAGCTTTCTTT. It specifies CASSYNPTTEAFF. The chain is built from TRBV6-5 and TRBJ1-1; D not certain. The CDR3 spans 13 residues. The V end was cut by 2 bases, the J end by 4 bases, with 8 bases between. CDR1 and CDR2 (germline): MNHEY, SVGAGI.

The table lists this clone with a few counts. The CDR3 nucleotides are TGTGCCAGCAGCTCATCTACTAGCGTCCTCCGCACAGATACGCAGTATTTT. Translated, it gives CASSSSTSVLRTDTQYF. This chain uses TRBV7-3 with TRBJ2-3, with 7 positions matching TRBD2. The CDR3 has 17 residues. V gave up 4 bases and J gave up 1 base; unmatched junction bases: 11. Germline V gene lookup returns CDR1 SGHTA and CDR2 FQGTGA.

The chain joins TRBV11-3 to TRBJ2-3; 10 nucleotides align to TRBD2. This CDR3 is 12 amino acids long. Germline V gene data show CDR1 as SGHNT and CDR2 as YENEEA. Trimming at V came to 5 bases and at J to 10 bases, leaving 3 bases not matched to a gene. CDR3 in amino acids: CASSQGLAAQYF. CDR3 sequence (DNA): TGTGCCAGCAGCCAAGGACTAGCGGCGCAGTATTTT.

This CDR3 is CASITTGGSVEQFF. CDR3 nucleotide sequence: TGTGCCAGCATTACCACCGGGGGATCGGTAGAGCAGTTCTTC. The gene calls are TRBV6-5 and TRBJ2-1; tentatively, D is TRBD2 (6 bases). The length of the CDR3 is 14 residues. Germline loops: CDR1 MNHEY, CDR2 SVGAGI. The germline V and J ends were trimmed by 7 bases and 10 bases, with 20 bases remaining between them.

The chain employs TRBV6-5 and TRBJ2-7, with 9 bases aligning to TRBD1. CDR3 length equals 15 residues. Germline CDR1 reads MNHEY; CDR2 reads SVGAGI. V trimming: 6 bases; J trimming: 3 bases; junction bases outside the gene matches: 9. The CDR3: CASRGGTGGYYEQYF. The CDR3 DNA is TGTGCCAGCAGGGGCGGTACAGGGGGCTACTACGAGCAGTACTTC.

This chain connects TRBV9 to TRBJ2-3, with 14 bases lining up with TRBD2. CDR1 and CDR2 (germline): SGDLS, YYNGEE. With V trimmed by 3 bases and J by 5 bases, 8 bases remained unmatched. This CDR3 has 17 residues. The DNA for the CDR3 is TGTGCCAGCAGCGGACGACTAGCGGGAGGGCCGTTAGATACGCAGTATTTT. The encoded protein is CASSGRLAGGPLDTQYF.

This chain links TRBV18 with TRBJ2-7; 8 nucleotides agree with TRBD1. CDR1 and CDR2 (germline): KGHSH, LQKENI. Trimming removed 3 bases from V and 7 bases from J; junction bases left unmatched: 5. The CDR3 contains 13 residues. The CDR3 DNA reads as TGTGCCAGCTCACCGCTGACAGGGGTTGAGCAGTACTTC. Translating it yields CASSPLTGVEQYF.

The gene calls are TRBV19 and TRBJ2-2; 14 nucleotides line up with TRBD2. CDR3 length equals 23 residues. Germline CDR1 LNHDA, CDR2 SQIVND (reference sequence). The V gene end was trimmed by 5 bases and the J gene end by 0 bases; junction bases not matched to a gene: 20. DNA for the CDR3: TGTGCCAGTAGTTCCCCCCCCGGGACTAGCGGGAGTGAAAACCCATCGAACACCGGGGAGCTGTTTTTT. Translation: CASSSPPGTSGSENPSNTGELFF.

This clone came up a few times. The V and J genes are TRBV29-1 and TRBJ2-3; TRBD1 is a possible D gene (6 bases). Germline CDR1 SQVTM, CDR2 ANQGSEA. Trimming removed 0 bases at V and 2 bases at J, with 12 bases between. The CDR3 is 15 residues long. This CDR3 reads CSVEEGGASTDTQYF. In DNA, the CDR3 is TGCAGCGTTGAAGAAGGGGGTGCCTCCACAGATACGCAGTATTTT.

V gene TRBV6-5 combines with J gene TRBJ1-2; maybe TRBD1 (5 bases). The germline V and J ends were trimmed by 6 bases and 8 bases, with 10 bases remaining between them. Per germline, CDR1 MNHEY and CDR2 SVGAGI. The CDR3 extends over 11 amino acids. CDR3 sequence: CASRNRGGYTF. CDR3 bases: TGTGCCAGCAGGAACCGGGGGGGCTACACCTTC.

The chain couples TRBV27 to TRBJ2-7, with 7 positions matching TRBD1. The germline CDR1 and CDR2 sequences are MNHEY and SMNVEV (reference sequence). V gave up 0 bases and J gave up 7 bases; unmatched junction bases: 3. This CDR3 is 13 amino acids long. CDR3 protein: CASSLSGGQEQYF. CDR3 nucleotide sequence: TGTGCCAGCAGTTTATCAGGGGGCCAGGAGCAGTACTTC.

The chain combines TRBV24-1 with TRBJ2-7, with D perhaps TRBD1 (6 bases). V was clipped by 2 bases and J by 0 bases, with 10 bases between them. CDR1 and CDR2 (germline): KGHDR, SFDVKD. The CDR3 runs 15 residues. CDR3 bases: TGTGCCACCAGTGATTCAAGGGGGAGCTCCTACGAGCAGTACTTC. This sequence encodes CATSDSRGSSYEQYF.

The chain is built from TRBV9 and TRBJ2-1; 9 bases fit TRBD2. V lost 0 bases to trimming and J lost 4 bases; unmatched junction nucleotides: 2. The CDR3 covers 15 residues. Germline lookup yields CDR1 SGDLS and CDR2 YYNGEE. This CDR3 reads CASSVEAGGYNEQFF. DNA of the CDR3: TGTGCCAGCAGCGTAGAGGCGGGGGGGTACAATGAGCAGTTCTTC.

This sequence joins TRBV21-1 and TRBJ2-3; the tabulated D call, TRBD2, remains unverified against the DNA. TRBV21-1 corresponds to a pseudogene. There are 15 residues in the CDR3. The CDR3 spells CASSRPGLYTDTQYF. The DNA for the CDR3 is TGTGCCAGCTCGAGACCGGGTCTCTACACAGATACGCAGTATTTT.